Sequencing of this T cell receptor (beta chain) was carried out in a study of blood T cell repertoires in COVID-19 (dated by TCRdb to the early 2020s). For the wider study: Samples from collaborators originated in the United States, Italy and Spain and spanned both the acute and convalescent phases of COVID-19. The material from the prospective study consisted of cDNA or gDNA derived from T cells, B-cell-depleted T cells, or PBMCs. Subjects who had been exposed to COVID-19, were actively infected with it, or had recovered from it provided the deeply sampled blood TCRbeta repertoires that made up the dataset. The repertoires were released in a freely available public database intended as a resource for research on the immune response to SARS-CoV-2. Samples were obtained from the ongoing ImmuneRACE study (first 160 participants) and from 950 to 1,500 subjects provided by 6 global collaborators. Sample metadata almost always included a de-identified subject ID, COVID-19 status, age in years and sex. Where HLA class I and class II types were available, the types were taken from metadata supplied by the sample provider, not from assay-based typing.

The immunoSEQ Assay, a bias-controlled multiplex PCR, was used to amplify TCRbeta CDR3 regions from genomic DNA. On the authors' methods: Nucleated cell counts per sample were estimated from amplification of reference gene primers within the assay. Sequence reads were collapsed and filtered to measure the absolute abundance of every unique TCRbeta CDR3 rearrangement. For each sample, productive Simpson clonality was calculated as the square root of Simpson's diversity index over productive rearrangements. TCRdb retrieved this table from immuneACCESS and kept in-frame rearrangements only. Not all clones are present; in checked studies, unresolved V genes account for under half, and no reason is known for the remainder. The D gene and trimming were derived from the DNA, and the V and J assignments and clone size from that table. The table for this sample lists 250,000 to 400,000 clones; roughly 88% of them were counted only once. Under 3% of the sample is held by the ten biggest clonotypes.

Taken from cysteine to phenylalanine, the CDR3 has 13 residues. The CDR3 DNA has 39 bases and is translated from base 1. V drops 6 bases and J drops 6 bases, leaving 12 bases in between. CDR1 and CDR2 (MNHEY, SVGAGI) derive from the germline V gene. Worth noting for this clone: The antigen this receptor binds is unknown. Per-base qualities were not stored, and no clone one base away is much larger.

At one collaborating source in Seattle, patients were enrolled during active infection and were followed longitudinally through the course of disease. Collaborating institutions collected whole blood in K2EDTA tubes following their own protocols. For TCRbeta analysis, collaborators shipped samples in one of three forms: frozen whole blood, isolated PBMCs, or DNA extracted from either of those sample types. The paper's findings and limits, for the study overall: The amount of clinical and demographic metadata varied by source and participant and was provided uncurated.

Sequences were obtained from peripheral blood. The receptor chain draws on TRBV6-5 and TRBJ2-1; TRBD1 is a weak D gene call, 6 bases matching. This receptor was taken from a woman in her twenties or thirties with COVID-19, enrolled during active disease. This receptor carries the CDR3 CASRISQGNEQFF. The DNA sequence is as follows: TGTGCCAGCAGGATATCACAGGGCAATGAGCAGTTCTTC.